The T cell receptor beta chain under discussion was sequenced for a study of early T cells in non-severe SARS-CoV-2 infection (dated by TCRdb to 2020 to 2023). About the study as a whole: Bulk RNA from unsorted whole blood was used for TCR sequencing, so alpha and beta chains could not be paired.

This was a case-control study nested in a cohort of healthcare workers in London, UK, who had nasopharyngeal swab PCR tests and blood samples taken every week. Healthcare workers were enrolled in the week of the UK lockdown, from 23 to 31 March 2020, and were followed every week for up to roughly 15 weeks. The library was built by means of 5' RACE. Instrument on record: NextSeq 500. Unique molecular identifiers were attached to individual cDNA molecules in the TCR library protocol so that sequencing error and PCR bias could be corrected. Sequencing covered both TCR alpha and beta chains, and within each sample the abundances of alpha and beta sequences were tightly co-correlated. The authors' analysis ran thus. Decombinator V4 was used to annotate the V gene, J gene and CDR3 of the TCR sequences. TCRs were defined as expanded if a significant change between any two time points was detected under a Poisson model with p below 0.0001. TCR abundances were normalised to the total number of TCRs sequenced in each sample and reported as counts per million. TRAV1-2 paired with TRAJ12, TRAJ20 or TRAJ33 defined MAIT TCRs, while TRAV10 paired with TRAJ18 defined iNKT TCRs. VDJdb, accessed 1 November 2021, was searched for CMV, EBV and SARS-CoV-2 annotated TCRs, with TCRs annotated for multiple antigens excluded. TCRdb reprocessed the public reads (quality trimming at Q25 with fastp, clone calling with MiXCR) and kept in-frame beta chains. Every entry covers one CDR3 protein and lists the most common genes and DNA from its rows. The V and J calls follow TCRdb's processing rather than the paper's. This sample gives 50,000 to 60,000 distinct CDR3 sequences in total; 6.5% to 7.5% of them show up just once. The top ten hold 5.5% to 7.5% of the sample.

What the study reported, not specific to this receptor: VDJdb matching was skewed toward anti-spike CD8 responses, so virus-specific expansions were likely underestimated and private and CD4 specificities were missed.

There are a few counts of this clonotype. This receptor's antigen is unknown. The sample holds no much larger clone one base away, and base qualities are not on file. Its CDR3 holds 18 amino acids, cysteine through phenylalanine. Of all the DNA, just the CDR3 is kept, 54 bases in frame from base 1. The germline V gene sets CDR1 to SGDLS and CDR2 to YYNGEE. Compared with germline, V lacks 0 bases and J lacks 2 bases; bases without a gene match: 10. This receptor was taken from an adult who was a healthcare worker with PCR-confirmed SARS-CoV-2 infection or an uninfected control (not recorded which). The starting material was whole blood, obtained at baseline. The chain couples TRBV9 to TRBJ2-3, with 9 bases aligning to TRBD2. The DNA is TGTGCCAGCAGCGTAGTTCCTAGCGGGGCCCGAAACACAGATACGCAGTATTTT. This yields the protein CASSVVPSGARNTDTQYF. The entire variable domain, with the stretches around the CDR3 drawn from the reference TRBV9 and TRBJ2-3 proteins, is DSGVTQTPKHLITATGQRVTLRCSPRSGDLSVYWYQQSLDQGLQFLIQYYNGEERAKGNILERFSAQQFPDLHSELNLSSLELGDSALYFCASSVVPSGARNTDTQYFGPGTRLTVL.